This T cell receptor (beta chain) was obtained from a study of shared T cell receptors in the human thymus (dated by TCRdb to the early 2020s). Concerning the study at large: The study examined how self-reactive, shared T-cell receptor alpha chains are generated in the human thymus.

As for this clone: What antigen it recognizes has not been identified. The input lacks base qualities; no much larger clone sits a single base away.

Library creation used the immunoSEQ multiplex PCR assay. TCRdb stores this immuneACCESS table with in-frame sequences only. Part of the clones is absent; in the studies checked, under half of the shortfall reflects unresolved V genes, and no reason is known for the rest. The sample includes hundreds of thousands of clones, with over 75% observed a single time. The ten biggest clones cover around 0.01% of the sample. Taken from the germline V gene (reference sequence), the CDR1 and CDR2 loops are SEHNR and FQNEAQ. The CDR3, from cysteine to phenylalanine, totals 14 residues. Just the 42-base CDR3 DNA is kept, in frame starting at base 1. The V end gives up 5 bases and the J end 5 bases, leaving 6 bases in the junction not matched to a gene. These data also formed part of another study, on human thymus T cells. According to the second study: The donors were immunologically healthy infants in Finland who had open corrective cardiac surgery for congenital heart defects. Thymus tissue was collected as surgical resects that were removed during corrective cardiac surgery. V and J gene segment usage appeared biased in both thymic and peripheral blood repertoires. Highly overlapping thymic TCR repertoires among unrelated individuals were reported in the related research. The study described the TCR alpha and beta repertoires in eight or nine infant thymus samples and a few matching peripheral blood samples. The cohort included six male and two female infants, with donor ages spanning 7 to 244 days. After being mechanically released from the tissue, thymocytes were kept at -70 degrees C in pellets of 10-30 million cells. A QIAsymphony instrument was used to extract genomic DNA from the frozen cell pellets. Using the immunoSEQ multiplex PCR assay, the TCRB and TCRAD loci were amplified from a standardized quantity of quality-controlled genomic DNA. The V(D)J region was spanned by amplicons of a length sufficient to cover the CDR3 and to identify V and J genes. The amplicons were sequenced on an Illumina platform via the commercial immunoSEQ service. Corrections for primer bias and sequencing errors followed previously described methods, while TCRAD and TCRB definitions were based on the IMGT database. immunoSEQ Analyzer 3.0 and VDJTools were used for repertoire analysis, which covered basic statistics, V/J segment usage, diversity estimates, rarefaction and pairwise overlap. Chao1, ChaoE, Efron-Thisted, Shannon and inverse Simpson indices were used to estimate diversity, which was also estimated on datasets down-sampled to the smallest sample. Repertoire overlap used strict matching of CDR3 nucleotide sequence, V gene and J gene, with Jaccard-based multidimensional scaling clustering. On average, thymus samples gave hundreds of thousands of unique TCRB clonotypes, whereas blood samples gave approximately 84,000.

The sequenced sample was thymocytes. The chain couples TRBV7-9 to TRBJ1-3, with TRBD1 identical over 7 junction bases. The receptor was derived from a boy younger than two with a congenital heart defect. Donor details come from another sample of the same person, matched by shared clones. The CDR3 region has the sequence CASSLRQGRNTIYF. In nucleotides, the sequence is TGTGCCAGCAGCCTTAGACAGGGTAGAAACACCATATATTTT.